What follows are 12 T cell receptor beta chains derived from one specimen sequenced in a study of cytomegalovirus exposure and HLA in healthy donors. Clones were sequenced by immunoSEQ multiplex PCR, and TCRdb holds only the in-frame ones, with some missing. The sample carries 150,000 to 200,000 clones, around 86% recorded once. Sequencing was performed on PBMCs. Receptors were obtained from a man between 18 and 35 years old in good health and CMV-seropositive.

This clone turned up a few times. This chain connects TRBV11-2 to TRBJ2-5; no definite D call. Looked up from germline, CDR1 is SGHAT and CDR2 is FQNNGV. The CDR3 is made up of 15 amino acids. The V end lost 5 bases, the J end lost 5 bases, and 18 bases lay between the germline ends. CDR3 DNA sequence: TGTGCCAGCAGCCTTTATCTGGCGGATAAGGAGACCCAGTACTTC. The encoded protein is CASSLYLADKETQYF.

This clone was counted once. This chain connects TRBV6-5 to TRBJ1-4; D is perhaps TRBD1 (6 bases). This CDR3 is built from 15 residues. The V gene lost 6 bases and the J gene lost 0 bases, with 11 bases spanning the gap. Looked up from germline, CDR1 is MNHEY and CDR2 is SVGAGI. The CDR3 reads CASSPRQATNEKLFF. CDR3 nucleotide sequence: TGTGCCAGCAGCCCTCGACAGGCAACTAATGAAAAACTGTTTTTT.

The chain joins TRBV5-4 to TRBJ2-3; TRBD2 is a possible D gene (6 bases). The CDR3 is 12 residues long. Germline V gene lookup returns CDR1 SGHNT and CDR2 YYREEE (reference sequence). Trimming stripped 4 bases from V and 11 bases from J, with 14 bases between. The CDR3 nucleotides are TGTGCCAGCAGCATAGCGGCCAGAGAGCAGTATTTT. Protein product: CASSIAAREQYF.

This chain links TRBV7-8 with TRBJ2-6; TRBD2 matches at 10 bases. J was trimmed by 0 bases and V by 9 bases; bases with no gene match: 8. Germline-derived CDR1 and CDR2 are SGHVS and FQNEAQ. The CDR3 has 17 amino acids. In DNA, the CDR3 is TGTGCCAGTCGGACTAGCGGAACCATCTCTGGGGCCAACGTCCTGACTTTC. Residues: CASRTSGTISGANVLTF.

This clone was detected only once. This chain joins TRBV27 and TRBJ2-2, with 11 positions matching TRBD2. Germline V gene data show CDR1 as MNHEY and CDR2 as SMNVEV (reference sequence). This CDR3 has 16 amino acids. With V trimmed by 6 bases and J by 4 bases, 7 bases remained unmatched. This CDR3 is CASRGLAGGLTGELFF. As DNA, the CDR3 is TGTGCCAGCAGGGGTTTAGCGGGAGGGCTCACCGGGGAGCTGTTTTTT.

This rearrangement joins TRBV4-1 to TRBJ2-2; D call uncertain. The CDR3 contains 14 residues. The V and J ends lost 4 bases and 5 bases respectively, with 11 bases between them. CDR1 is MGHRA, CDR2 YSYEKL, per germline. Here the CDR3 DNA reads TGCGCCAGCAGCCCTAACGAGTGGACCGGGGAGCTGTTTTTT. This translates into CASSPNEWTGELFF.

V gene TRBV6-5 combines with J gene TRBJ2-7, with 11 bases lining up with TRBD2. The germline V gene has CDR1 MNHEY and CDR2 SVGAGI. Trimming took 10 bases from V and 3 from J; bases not matched to a gene: 2. The CDR3 spans 12 residues. CDR3 in DNA: TGTGCCACCGGGACTAGCGGCTACGAGCAGTACTTC. Residues: CATGTSGYEQYF.

V is TRBV7-2 and J is TRBJ2-2; 11 bases align to TRBD1. The V gene's germline CDR1 is SGHTA and CDR2 FQGNSA. The CDR3 has 14 residues. V lost 6 bases and J lost 7; bases outside the gene matches: 4. The chain's CDR3 is CASRGQGAVGELFF. The DNA of the CDR3 is TGTGCCAGCAGAGGACAGGGGGCGGTCGGGGAGCTGTTTTTT. Full variable domain (rest looked up from reference TRBV7-2 and TRBJ2-2): GAGVSQSPSNKVTEKGKDVELRCDPISGHTALYWYRQSLGQGLEFLIYFQGNSAPDKSGLPSDRFSAERTGGSVSTLTIQRTQQEDSAVYLCASRGQGAVGELFFGEGSRLTVL.

This chain uses TRBV6-1 with TRBJ2-7; D is unresolved. Germline CDR1 reads MNHNS; CDR2 reads SASEGT. The CDR3 is 12 residues long. V was trimmed by 8 bases and J by 4 bases, leaving 12 bases between them. The CDR3 here is CASADWSYEQYF. The CDR3 nucleotides are TGTGCCAGCGCTGATTGGAGTTACGAGCAGTACTTC.

This chain links TRBV19 with TRBJ1-5, with 12 bases that match TRBD1. The CDR3 extends over 16 amino acids. V dropped 5 bases and J dropped 2; count of bases not matched to a gene: 4. CDR1 and CDR2 (germline): LNHDA, SQIVND (reference sequence). CDR3 bases: TGTGCCAGTAGTCCGGGACAGGGGGCTGGCAATCAGCCCCAGCATTTT. It specifies CASSPGQGAGNQPQHF. The whole variable domain, filled in from reference TRBV19 and TRBJ1-5, reads DGGITQSPKYLFRKEGQNVTLSCEQNLNHDAMYWYRQDPGQGLRLIYYSQIVNDFQKGDIAEGYSVSREKKESFPLTVTSAQKNPTAFYLCASSPGQGAGNQPQHFGDGTRLSIL.

The chain recombines TRBV19 with TRBJ2-1, with TRBD2 matching over 8 bases. The CDR3 runs 14 residues. Germline CDR1 and CDR2: LNHDA and SQIVND (reference sequence). V shed 5 bases, J shed 8 bases, and the junction held 8 bases outside the gene matches. The CDR3, as DNA: TGTGCCAGTAGTCGCGGGACTAGTTTGGATGAGCAGTTCTTC. It specifies CASSRGTSLDEQFF.

V and J are TRBV29-1 and TRBJ2-1; 13 nucleotides align to TRBD2. With 7 bases clipped from V and 2 bases from J, the junction kept 5 bases outside the gene matches. Germline V lookup: CDR1 SQVTM, CDR2 ANQGSEA. This CDR3 is built from 15 residues. CDR3 sequence (DNA): TGCAGCGCGCTCGGACTAGCGGGAGCCTACAATGAGCAGTTCTTC. Amino acids: CSALGLAGAYNEQFF.